The rows below give T cell receptor beta chains drawn from one sample of a study of T cells of healthy individuals. One entry per CDR3 protein results from TCRdb running MiXCR on the 5' RACE reads. The top ten hold about 4.3% of the sample, which has 63,000 or so distinct CDR3 sequences, 15% to 20% seen once. All receptors derive from a human donor in good health. Both conserved end residues are part of each CDR3. A D gene is named only where the DNA matches it firmly. Rows give clone size only sometimes, using once, few, many, or a class for an expanded clone.

J,V,D,size,CDR3
TRBJ1-5,TRBV2,NA,NA,CASSKGLPAYQPQHF
TRBJ2-5,TRBV29-1,TRBD1,many,CSGSGDSQETQYF
TRBJ1-5,TRBV2,NA,few,CASSGGDSNQPQHF
TRBJ2-7,TRBV29-1,NA,NA,CSVTDSYEQYF
TRBJ1-3,TRBV6-5,NA,NA,CASRRKSTGSGNTIYF
TRBJ2-1,TRBV28,TRBD2,NA,CASSFTIAGGDSSYNEQFF
TRBJ1-2,TRBV19,TRBD1,NA,CASSTRMGTEGSYTF
TRBJ2-5,TRBV7-3,TRBD1,few,CASSLTAGGETQYF
TRBJ1-1,TRBV12-3/TRBV12-4,NA,few,CASSLERLGNTEAFF
TRBJ1-5,TRBV19,NA,many,CASSIGGNQPQHF
TRBJ2-2,TRBV6-5,NA,many,CASSYQPDSYGELFF
TRBJ2-2,TRBV20-1,TRBD1,many,CSARPGQGDTGELFF
TRBJ2-1,TRBV4-2,NA,NA,CASSKTLADMDRQFF
TRBJ2-5,TRBV7-9,NA,many,CASSEAGYLWTQYF
TRBJ1-1,TRBV10-3,TRBD1,many,CAISFGQGGGNTEAFF
TRBJ2-1,TRBV7-2,NA,few,CASSAASSNEQFF
TRBJ2-7,TRBV10-3,NA,few,CATLLEDSSYEQYF
TRBJ2-3,TRBV2,TRBD2,few,CASSPSGGSTDTQYF
TRBJ2-1,TRBV7-6,NA,NA,CASSPSVGSSYNEQFF
TRBJ1-5,TRBV7-2,NA,few,CASRGDGNQPQHF
TRBJ2-7,TRBV4-3,NA,NA,CASSQVIWAYEQYF
TRBJ2-3,TRBV7-6,NA,many,CASSEWARGSSTDTQYF
TRBJ2-3,TRBV7-2,NA,medium-sized,CASSFGGTDTQYF
TRBJ2-7,TRBV28,NA,few,CASTPGGAPNEQYF
TRBJ2-3,TRBV28,TRBD1,few,CASNSRDRGLDTQYF
TRBJ2-7,TRBV11-2,NA,few,CASSLDLGQGYEQYF
TRBJ2-3,TRBV7-9,NA,NA,CAARPSGSKDTQYF
TRBJ2-7,TRBV6-5,NA,few,CASSPSWGEQYF
TRBJ1-6,TRBV6-5,NA,NA,CASTLGFSSPLHF
TRBJ2-3,TRBV6-2/TRBV6-3,TRBD1,NA,CASRTHRGPPDTQYF
TRBJ1-1,TRBV28,NA,many,CASRRVGGTEAFF
TRBJ2-3,TRBV4-3,NA,many,CASSQRLADTQYF
TRBJ2-5,TRBV6-6,NA,NA,CASSRLGETQYF
TRBJ2-3,TRBV6-2/TRBV6-3,TRBD2,NA,CASSPEGGTSAHTDTQYF
TRBJ2-7,TRBV7-6,NA,many,CASRSGTSHEQYF
TRBJ1-2,TRBV18,TRBD1,NA,CASSPSTGGEGYTF
TRBJ2-1,TRBV7-7,NA,few,CASSRERGEQFF
TRBJ1-2,TRBV5-1,NA,many,CASSYQSRGYTF
TRBJ2-1,TRBV12-5,TRBD1,few,CASGFDRGSYNEQFF
TRBJ2-4,TRBV9,NA,few,CASSAGTPANIQYF
TRBJ2-6,TRBV28,NA,NA,CASLPSGANVLTF
TRBJ2-7,TRBV7-9,NA,many,CASSLAESEQYF